A single sample is the source of the 25 T cell receptor beta chains below, sequenced in a study of OX40 agonist ivuxolimab in advanced cancers. Clones were read by immunoSEQ multiplex PCR, and TCRdb kept only the in-frame ones, dropping some. The data contain approximately 54,000 clones, around 93% of them singletons. The input for sequencing was CD4+ or CD8+ T cells sorted from blood, taken in a trial of the OX40 agonist ivuxolimab. These receptors were collected from an adult with an advanced solid tumor such as melanoma, head and neck, liver or kidney cancer.

This chain joins TRBV9 and TRBJ2-1, with 8 bases fitting TRBD2. From germline, CDR1 is SGDLS and CDR2 YYNGEE. J gave up 10 bases and V 0 bases, and 12 bases lay outside the gene matches. This CDR3 is 16 amino acids long. The CDR3 sequence is CASSVEVSGTDREQFF. The DNA for the CDR3 is TGTGCCAGCAGCGTAGAGGTTAGCGGGACCGACAGGGAGCAGTTCTTC.

The chain links TRBV7-3 to TRBJ2-1, with 7 bases identical to TRBD2. The CDR3 contains 15 residues. Per the germline V gene, CDR1 is SGHTA and CDR2 is FQGTGA. V dropped 5 bases and J dropped 4; count of bases not matched to a gene: 8. The CDR3 DNA sequence: TGTGCCAGCAGCATAGGACTAGGCAGTTACAATGAGCAGTTCTTC. Translating it yields CASSIGLGSYNEQFF.

V and J are TRBV25-1 and TRBJ1-2, with 11 bases that match TRBD1. The germline V gene encodes CDR1 MGHDK and CDR2 SYGVNS. The CDR3 consists of 12 residues. Trimming took 8 bases from V and 4 from J; bases not matched to a gene: 0. The CDR3 spells CASGTGGYGYTF. For the CDR3, the DNA is TGTGCCAGCGGGACAGGGGGCTATGGCTACACCTTC.

The chain has TRBV19 and TRBJ2-2; the D is unclear. Trimming pared 2 bases from V and 7 bases from J, leaving 8 bases between. Germline loops: CDR1 LNHDA, CDR2 SQIVND (reference sequence). CDR3 length equals 13 residues. The CDR3 loop reads CASSISLSGELFF. In DNA, the CDR3 is TGTGCCAGTAGTATATCCCTGAGCGGGGAGCTGTTTTTT.

Only one count was recorded for this clone. The V call is TRBV30, the J call TRBJ1-6; D is possibly TRBD1 (5 bases). Germline CDR1 and CDR2: GTSNPN and SVGIG (reference sequence). The CDR3 spans 20 residues. V was pared by 5 bases and J by 3 bases, with 29 bases between. The CDR3: CAWEGTKVIRTVLYNSPLHF. The CDR3 nucleotides read TGTGCCTGGGAGGGGACTAAAGTGATACGGACCGTCCTCTATAATTCACCCCTCCACTTT.

V usage is TRBV9 and J usage is TRBJ1-1; D possibly corresponds to TRBD1 (6 bases). This CDR3 contains 17 residues. Germline lookup yields CDR1 SGDLS and CDR2 YYNGEE. The V end lost 4 bases, the J end lost 0 bases, and 19 bases lay between the germline ends. The CDR3 bases are TGTGCCAGCAGCCCAAGGGGGGGGGCGCGGATGAACACTGAAGCTTTCTTT. Translation: CASSPRGGARMNTEAFF.

The CDR3 region is CASSLGAGGQDTQYF. The CDR3 DNA sequence: TGTGCCAGCAGCTTAGGAGCGGGGGGGCAAGATACGCAGTATTTT. The V and J genes are TRBV7-6 and TRBJ2-3; 10 bases are a match to TRBD2. The CDR3 is made up of 15 amino acids. With 1 base clipped from V and 5 bases from J, the junction kept 3 bases outside the gene matches. Germline CDR1 reads SGHVS; CDR2 reads FNYEAQ.

This clone occurred once. The genes are TRBV29-1 and TRBJ2-2; 12 bases line up with TRBD1. The CDR3 length is 15 residues. Germline V lookup: CDR1 SQVTM, CDR2 ANQGSEA. V lost 7 bases to trimming and J lost 2 bases; unmatched junction nucleotides: 5. CDR3 nucleotides: TGCAGCGCCCGGGACAGGGGGCGAAACACCGGGGAGCTGTTTTTT. Encoded protein: CSARDRGRNTGELFF.

This clone was seen just once. The chain uses TRBV14 and TRBJ2-7; D perhaps matches TRBD1 (6 bases). The CDR3 spans 17 residues. CDR1 SGHDN and CDR2 FVKESK come from the germline V gene. The germline V and J ends were trimmed by 1 base and 2 bases, with 18 bases remaining between them. CDR3 nucleotides: TGTGCCAGCAGCCAAGTTGGGACCGGGACACCGACCTACGAGCAGTACTTC. This translates into CASSQVGTGTPTYEQYF. Full variable domain (outside the CDR3, taken from reference TRBV14 and TRBJ2-7): EAGVTQFPSHSVIEKGQTVTLRCDPISGHDNLYWYRRVMGKEIKFLLHFVKESKQDESGMPNNRFLAERTGGTYSTLKVQPAELEDSGVYFCASSQVGTGTPTYEQYFGPGTRLTVT.

This clone was seen just once. CDR3 residues: CASSLTGTDTGELFF. CDR3 DNA sequence: TGTGCCAGCAGTTTAACGGGGACGGACACCGGGGAGCTGTTTTTT. The V call is TRBV27, the J call TRBJ2-2; D tentatively reads TRBD1 or TRBD2 (5 bases each). CDR3 size: 15 residues. The V and J ends lost 2 bases and 3 bases respectively, with 10 bases between them. Looked up from germline, CDR1 is MNHEY and CDR2 is SMNVEV (reference sequence).

J is TRBJ2-5 and V is TRBV4-3; D is unclear. V lost 0 bases and J 3 bases, leaving 11 bases between the germline ends. CDR1 and CDR2 from the germline V gene are LGHNA and YSLEER. The CDR3 is 15 residues long. The CDR3 region has the DNA TGCGCCAGCAGCCAAGATTTGGGCCTAGAAGAGACCCAGTACTTC. It specifies CASSQDLGLEETQYF.

The chain recombines TRBV28 with TRBJ2-6; D is possibly TRBD1 or TRBD2 (6 bases each). Trimming shortened V by 3 bases and J by 2 bases, and 8 bases separated the two germline ends. This CDR3 spans 15 amino acids. CDR1 and CDR2 from the germline V gene are MDHEN and SYDVKM. The CDR3 DNA sequence: TGTGCCAGCAGTTTTAGGGGGGCTGGGGCCAACGTCCTGACTTTC. This codes for CASSFRGAGANVLTF.

This clone was counted only a few times. The chain couples TRBV14 to TRBJ1-1; no definite D call. The germline V gene encodes CDR1 SGHDN and CDR2 FVKESK. CDR3 length: 12 amino acids. V was clipped by 5 bases and J by 1 base, with 5 bases between them. CDR3 DNA: TGTGCCAGCAGCACGCGGAACACTGAAGCTTTCTTT. Its protein product is CASSTRNTEAFF.

The rearrangement joins TRBV14 to TRBJ1-5; D remains unclear. Germline lookup yields CDR1 SGHDN and CDR2 FVKESK. The ends were cut back, 5 bases at V and 1 base at J, with 18 bases in the middle. There are 17 residues in the CDR3. The CDR3 reads CASSSEVGRRSNQPQHF. CDR3 sequence (DNA): TGTGCCAGCAGCTCAGAGGTTGGGCGCAGGAGCAATCAGCCCCAGCATTTT.

The V gene is TRBV4-1, the J gene TRBJ2-1; 13 nucleotides align to TRBD2. CDR3 length equals 15 residues. In germline, CDR1 is MGHRA, CDR2 YSYEKL. The junction had 2 bases not matched to a gene; V was cut back by 0 bases and J by 9 bases. The CDR3 loop reads CASSQDRTSGGEQFF. DNA for the CDR3: TGCGCCAGCAGCCAAGATAGGACTAGCGGGGGTGAGCAGTTCTTC.

The rearrangement uses TRBV14 and TRBJ2-5; the match to TRBD1 covers 7 bases. The V gene end was trimmed by 4 bases and the J gene end by 6 bases; junction bases not matched to a gene: 11. Germline V gene data show CDR1 as SGHDN and CDR2 as FVKESK. The CDR3 spans 15 residues. The CDR3 spells CASSPLERGLQTQYF. The DNA of the CDR3 is TGTGCCAGCAGCCCCCTGGAGAGGGGGCTACAGACCCAGTACTTC.

The rearrangement links TRBV9 to TRBJ2-7; 9 nucleotides align to TRBD1. The V gene's germline CDR1 is SGDLS and CDR2 YYNGEE. Losses at the gene ends were 4 bases for V and 3 bases for J; bases not matched to a gene: 8. This CDR3 spans 15 amino acids. This CDR3 is CASSPWDRAIYEQYF. In DNA form, the CDR3 reads TGTGCCAGCAGCCCCTGGGACAGGGCCATCTACGAGCAGTACTTC.

In this sample, this clone turned up once. The chain is built from TRBV27 and TRBJ2-3, with D tentatively TRBD2 (6 bases). The CDR3 loop spans 15 amino acids. Germline V gene data show CDR1 as MNHEY and CDR2 as SMNVEV (reference sequence). Trimming pared 5 bases from V and 4 bases from J, leaving 16 bases between. The DNA for the CDR3 is TGTGCCAGCAGTCCATTAGCGGAGCGGGCAGATACGCAGTATTTT. This encodes CASSPLAERADTQYF.

V gene TRBV29-1 combines with J gene TRBJ1-5; D gene unclear. This CDR3 has 10 residues. Trimming pared 4 bases from V and 6 bases from J, leaving 4 bases between. The germline V gene has CDR1 SQVTM and CDR2 ANQGSEA. The CDR3 is CSVGGQPQHF. CDR3 bases: TGCAGCGTTGGAGGTCAGCCCCAGCATTTT.

The rearrangement links TRBV4-3 to TRBJ2-1; 12 bases are a match to TRBD2. CDR3 length equals 19 residues. Germline V gives CDR1 LGHNA, CDR2 YSLEER. V trimming: 0 bases; J trimming: 4 bases; junction bases outside the gene matches: 10. The DNA for the CDR3 is TGCGCCAGCAGCCAAGATCGGCTAGCGGGGGGGCCCGGGTACAATGAGCAGTTCTTC. This gives the protein CASSQDRLAGGPGYNEQFF.

The chain combines TRBV27 with TRBJ1-5; D not resolved. The CDR3 contains 16 residues. Trimming took off 0 bases at V and 3 bases at J, with 12 bases between the two ends. The germline CDR1 and CDR2 sequences are MNHEY and SMNVEV (reference sequence). CDR3 protein: CASSLSGQRVNQPQHF. CDR3 nucleotides: TGTGCCAGCAGTTTATCGGGCCAGAGGGTCAATCAGCCCCAGCATTTT.

The rearrangement links TRBV19 to TRBJ2-2; 8 bases line up with TRBD2. V lost 5 bases to trimming and J lost 3 bases; unmatched junction nucleotides: 11. The CDR3 length is 17 residues. Looked up from germline, CDR1 is LNHDA and CDR2 is SQIVND (reference sequence). CDR3 nucleotides: TGTGCCAGTAGTCCCTTTGTTAGCGGGGCCTACACCGGGGAGCTGTTTTTT. It yields the protein CASSPFVSGAYTGELFF. The full variable domain, in which reference TRBV19 and TRBJ2-2 provide the parts outside the CDR3, is DGGITQSPKYLFRKEGQNVTLSCEQNLNHDAMYWYRQDPGQGLRLIYYSQIVNDFQKGDIAEGYSVSREKKESFPLTVTSAQKNPTAFYLCASSPFVSGAYTGELFFGEGSRLTVL.

The CDR3 reads CATSTGGEANEKLFF. Written as DNA, the CDR3 is TGTGCCACGTCGACAGGGGGCGAAGCTAATGAAAAACTGTTTTTT. The chain recombines TRBV6-5 with TRBJ1-4; 10 bases are a match to TRBD1. V was clipped by 10 bases and J by 3 bases; unmatched bases: 8. This CDR3 region has 15 residues. Looked up from germline, CDR1 is MNHEY and CDR2 is SVGAGI.

This chain joins TRBV4-1 and TRBJ2-3, with D uncertain. The CDR3 is made up of 12 amino acids. V lost 2 bases and J lost 6, with 6 bases in between. Germline V gives CDR1 MGHRA, CDR2 YSYEKL. Here the CDR3 DNA reads TGCGCCAGCAGCCAATCGGAGGATACGCAGTATTTT. Residues: CASSQSEDTQYF.

The chain recombines TRBV27 with TRBJ2-1; D is possibly TRBD2 (6 bases). V lost 5 bases and J 10 bases, leaving 18 bases between the germline ends. CDR3 length: 14 residues. Per germline, CDR1 MNHEY and CDR2 SMNVEV (reference sequence). The CDR3 sequence is CASSRAGTLQEQFF. CDR3 sequence (DNA): TGTGCCAGCAGTAGGGCGGGAACTCTTCAGGAGCAGTTCTTC.